This T cell receptor beta chain appears in the sequencing data of a study of CD8+ T cells in alopecia areata (dated by TCRdb to about 2018). About the study as a whole: The treated patients took part in an open-label pilot trial in which moderate-to-severe alopecia areata was treated with oral tofacitinib at 5 to 10 mg twice daily. Tofacitinib was administered for 6 to 18 months, and 6 months of follow-up off drug were then conducted to assess delayed response and recurrence. The study used high-throughput TCRbeta sequencing to examine T cell clonal expansion in alopecia areata, in both the C3H/HeJ mouse model and human patients. Scalp tissue and sorted CD4+ and CD8+ peripheral blood T cells from patchy and totalis/universalis alopecia areata patients and from healthy controls were covered by human TCRbeta sequencing. Biopsies were taken from tofacitinib-treated patients at baseline and at 4 and 24 weeks of treatment, and a later scalp biopsy was taken in several of the tofacitinib-treated patients. Scalp clonality was compared across normal scalp (n=4), patchy alopecia areata scalp (n=8), and alopecia totalis/universalis scalp (n=8). RNA came from the PAXgene miRNA kit for fixed scalp, the miRNeasy kit for PBMCs, and the RNeasy kit for mouse skin. TCRbeta CDR3 regions were amplified by immunoSEQ multiplex PCR using 35 Vbeta forward and 13 Jbeta reverse primers.

The time point tag for this specimen amounts to: baseline before oral tofacitinib. Peripheral blood and lesional scalp punch biopsies were obtained from patients with alopecia areata. After PBMCs were isolated by density centrifugation and stained for CD3, CD4 and CD8, a FACSAria was used to sort CD4+ and CD8+ T cells. Reading from cysteine to phenylalanine, the CDR3 counts 18 amino acids. CDR3 DNA is the only sequence kept; it has 54 bases, read in frame from the first base. CDR1 is given as SGHRS and CDR2 as YFSETQ, both from the germline V gene. V loses 4 bases of germline sequence and J loses 1 base, and the interval between the two ends is 23 bases. This clone appeared a few times. What antigen it recognizes has not been identified. Qualities for individual bases were not recorded, and no much larger clone is one base off. The study at large found these results: Lesional scalp, especially in alopecia totalis/universalis, showed higher clonality and more expanded CD8+ clones than normal scalp, suggesting antigenic drive. Scalp TCR repertoire analysis is complicated because resident alphabeta T cells in normal human skin are also sequenced, whereas mouse skin is dominated by gammadelta T cells. Shared TCR sequences between patients were less evident than in mice, which may be partly attributable to HLA diversity in the patient population.

Libraries were constructed by the immunoSEQ multiplex PCR assay. RNA was extracted from all samples and reverse transcribed into cDNA as template for TCR sequencing. SuperScript III was used for first-strand cDNA synthesis, primed with a 2:1 mix of oligo-dT and random hexamers. Amplification bias was assessed with a synthetic immune receptor repertoire, and residual bias was removed computationally. Regarding the original processing steps: Raw reads were preprocessed to remove errors, and CDR3 was defined by IMGT conventions from the conserved cysteine to phenylalanine. Clonality was calculated as 1 minus Shannon entropy normalized by log2 of the number of productive unique TCRs. CD4 or CD8 identity of scalp clones was inferred by cross-referencing scalp TCRbeta sequences with sorted blood CD4 and CD8 repertoires. Drawn from immuneACCESS, this table holds only the in-frame rearrangements with V and J called that TCRdb kept. Clones are partly lost; checked studies trace under half to an unresolved V gene and leave the rest unexplained. That table supplies the V and J calls and clone size; D and trimming were determined from the DNA. The sample table lists a few hundred thousand clones, 65% to 70% of them with a count of one. In total, the top ten clones hold more than 0.95% of the sample.

This material consisted of CD4+ T cells sorted from blood, taken at week 0. Recombination joined TRBV5-1 with TRBJ1-1; the D gene is perhaps TRBD1, on 5 matching bases. This clonotype was obtained from a human donor with alopecia areata. The nucleotide sequence is TGCGCCAGCAGCCCGGGGGGTACGGACCCACCCTGGAACACTGAAGCTTTCTTT. Its translation reads: CASSPGGTDPPWNTEAFF.